A selection of T cell receptor beta chains follows, all from one sample in a study of shared clonotypes between healthy human individuals. The protocol was immunoSEQ multiplex PCR, while the TCRdb copy is restricted to in-frame clones and leaves out a portion. The sample carries 2 million to 2.5 million clones, approximately 93% recorded once. Material for sequencing was naive CD4+ T cells from PBMCs. These receptors were obtained from a man in his late teens or twenties in good health. Some clones in this sample may be carry-over from other donors' samples. Both conserved end residues are part of each CDR3. The order of the fields is V gene, clone size, J gene, D gene, CDR3 protein, CDR3 DNA. D genes are given only for firm matches. Clone size is given for some rows only: seen once, a few or many times, or a class if the clone is expanded.

v_call: TRBV6-1; clone_size: -; j_call: TRBJ2-4; d_call: TRBD2; cdr3_aa: CASTLPGGGLNIQYF; cdr3_nt: TGTGCCAGCACTCTCCCTGGGGGGGGTTTAAACATTCAGTACTTC
v_call: TRBV5-1; clone_size: -; j_call: TRBJ2-7; d_call: TRBD1; cdr3_aa: CASSETQGAGEQYF; cdr3_nt: TGCGCCAGCAGCGAAACGCAGGGGGCGGGTGAGCAGTACTTC
v_call: TRBV30; clone_size: -; j_call: TRBJ1-4; d_call: TRBD1; cdr3_aa: CAWSNRGLGEKLFF; cdr3_nt: TGTGCCTGGAGTAACAGGGGGCTGGGGGAAAAACTGTTTTTT
v_call: TRBV27; clone_size: -; j_call: TRBJ2-1; d_call: -; cdr3_aa: CASRPEQFF; cdr3_nt: TGTGCCAGCAGGCCCGAGCAGTTCTTC
v_call: TRBV9; clone_size: once; j_call: TRBJ2-6; d_call: -; cdr3_aa: CASSATFQGSGANVLTF; cdr3_nt: TGTGCCAGCAGCGCAACCTTCCAGGGATCTGGGGCCAACGTCCTGACTTTC
v_call: TRBV6-4; clone_size: -; j_call: TRBJ1-3; d_call: -; cdr3_aa: CASRAFRNTIYF; cdr3_nt: TGTGCCAGCAGGGCGTTCCGAAACACCATATATTTT
v_call: TRBV6-5; clone_size: -; j_call: TRBJ1-5; d_call: -; cdr3_aa: CASARVGDSNQPQHF; cdr3_nt: TGTGCCAGCGCTAGGGTCGGAGATAGCAATCAGCCCCAGCATTTT
v_call: TRBV5-4; clone_size: -; j_call: TRBJ1-1; d_call: TRBD1; cdr3_aa: CASSPGGQGANTEAFF; cdr3_nt: TGTGCCAGCAGCCCAGGAGGACAGGGGGCAAACACTGAAGCTTTCTTT
v_call: TRBV19; clone_size: -; j_call: TRBJ1-4; d_call: -; cdr3_aa: CASSGLGATNEKLFF; cdr3_nt: TGTGCCAGTAGTGGGTTGGGAGCAACTAATGAAAAACTGTTTTTT
v_call: TRBV7-2; clone_size: once; j_call: TRBJ1-2; d_call: TRBD1; cdr3_aa: CASSPQQGAPGVGDGYTF; cdr3_nt: TGTGCCAGCAGCCCCCAACAGGGGGCGCCCGGGGTAGGTGATGGCTACACCTTC
v_call: TRBV5-1; clone_size: -; j_call: TRBJ1-3; d_call: -; cdr3_aa: CASSLSGHGNTIYF; cdr3_nt: TGCGCCAGCAGCTTATCTGGCCATGGAAACACCATATATTTT
v_call: TRBV29-1; clone_size: -; j_call: TRBJ2-1; d_call: -; cdr3_aa: CSVPGRAAYNEQFF; cdr3_nt: TGCAGCGTTCCAGGGCGGGCCGCCTACAATGAGCAGTTCTTC
v_call: TRBV29-1; clone_size: -; j_call: TRBJ2-1; d_call: TRBD2; cdr3_aa: CSVEGLAEGYNEQFF; cdr3_nt: TGCAGCGTTGAGGGACTAGCGGAAGGCTACAATGAGCAGTTCTTC
v_call: TRBV15; clone_size: -; j_call: TRBJ1-3; d_call: -; cdr3_aa: CATNNRELDNTIYF; cdr3_nt: TGTGCCACCAACAACAGGGAACTGGACAACACCATATATTTT
v_call: TRBV10-3; clone_size: -; j_call: TRBJ2-3; d_call: -; cdr3_aa: CAISGEQGVRGTDTQYF; cdr3_nt: TGTGCCATCAGTGGGGAACAGGGCGTGAGGGGCACAGATACGCAGTATTTT
v_call: TRBV7-8; clone_size: -; j_call: TRBJ2-7; d_call: TRBD1; cdr3_aa: CASSEDRLSSYEQYF; cdr3_nt: TGTGCCAGCAGCGAGGACAGGCTCAGCTCCTACGAGCAGTACTTC
v_call: TRBV28; clone_size: -; j_call: TRBJ2-3; d_call: TRBD1; cdr3_aa: CASSSPGQGANTQYF; cdr3_nt: TGTGCCAGCAGTTCCCCGGGACAGGGGGCAAATACGCAGTATTTT
v_call: TRBV9; clone_size: once; j_call: TRBJ1-5; d_call: -; cdr3_aa: CASSPGTLGHQPQHF; cdr3_nt: TGTGCCAGCAGCCCCGGGACCCTGGGGCATCAGCCCCAGCATTTT
v_call: TRBV7-8; clone_size: -; j_call: TRBJ2-7; d_call: -; cdr3_aa: CASSLGHGGGLRQYF; cdr3_nt: TGTGCCAGCAGCCTGGGCCATGGTGGGGGGCTGCGGCAGTACTTC
v_call: TRBV5-4; clone_size: -; j_call: TRBJ2-5; d_call: TRBD2; cdr3_aa: CASSLGGLAGGPGTQYF; cdr3_nt: TGTGCCAGCAGCTTGGGGGGACTAGCGGGAGGGCCTGGGACCCAGTACTTC
v_call: TRBV5-1; clone_size: -; j_call: TRBJ2-1; d_call: -; cdr3_aa: CATGPGRNYNEQFF; cdr3_nt: TGCGCCACTGGACCGGGACGAAACTACAATGAGCAGTTCTTC
v_call: TRBV5-1; clone_size: once; j_call: TRBJ2-1; d_call: TRBD2; cdr3_aa: CASSFRLAGGLYNEQFF; cdr3_nt: TGCGCCAGCAGCTTCCGACTAGCGGGAGGCCTATACAATGAGCAGTTCTTC
v_call: TRBV29-1; clone_size: -; j_call: TRBJ1-1; d_call: TRBD1; cdr3_aa: CSVGDRGRTEAFF; cdr3_nt: TGCAGCGTCGGGGACAGGGGGAGGACTGAAGCTTTCTTT
v_call: TRBV5-1; clone_size: -; j_call: TRBJ1-1; d_call: -; cdr3_aa: CASSLELRAGTEAFF; cdr3_nt: TGCGCCAGCAGCTTGGAATTAAGGGCGGGGACTGAAGCTTTCTTT
v_call: TRBV30; clone_size: -; j_call: TRBJ2-1; d_call: TRBD2; cdr3_aa: CAWSTSGGYNEQFF; cdr3_nt: TGTGCCTGGAGCACCAGCGGGGGTTACAATGAGCAGTTCTTC
v_call: TRBV6-6; clone_size: -; j_call: TRBJ2-3; d_call: -; cdr3_aa: CASSYTSYTDTQYF; cdr3_nt: TGTGCCAGCAGTTACACCAGCTACACAGATACGCAGTATTTT